Listed here are 7 T cell receptor beta chains from one sample, sequenced in a study of T cell clonality in common variable immunodeficiency. The method was immunoSEQ multiplex PCR; TCRdb's version includes in-frame clones alone and lacks a portion of them. Altogether about 14,000 clones were found in the sample, and no singletons occur. These receptors are not linked to any known antigen. Whole-study findings and limits: In common variable immunodeficiency, TCR beta chains reportedly carried fewer deletions and N-nucleotide insertions.

Input material: peripheral blood mononuclear cells. All receptors come from a human donor with common variable immunodeficiency.

There are a few counts of this clone. The CDR3 end lies 3 residues beyond the end of the read and is filled in from the germline J gene. The V gene is TRBV7-3, the J gene TRBJ2-5, with 9 bases fitting TRBD2. Germline V gene data show CDR1 as SGHTA and CDR2 as FQGTGA. Unmatched junction bases numbered 6, after V lost 2 bases and J lost 5 bases. The CDR3 contains 15 residues. Partial CDR3 DNA: TGTGCCAGCAGCTTAGCTAGCGGGGTTCAGGAGACC. Protein: CASSLASGVQET. The entire CDR3 reads CASSLASGVQETQYF.

This clone showed up just a few times. The CDR3 is cut off 3 residues early in the read; its end comes from the germline J gene. V gene TRBV11-2 combines with J gene TRBJ2-7; D may be TRBD1 (6 bases). Germline-derived CDR1 and CDR2 are SGHAT and FQNNGV. The CDR3 contains 14 residues. The germline V and J ends were trimmed by 1 base and 6 bases, with 13 bases remaining between them. CDR3 bases read: TGTGCCAGCAGCTTAGTAGACAGGAGATTCGAG. Translating gives CASSLVDRRFE. The whole CDR3 is CASSLVDRRFEQYF.

This clone has only a few counts. Read coverage stops 3 residues before the CDR3 terminus; the germline J gene supplies the remainder. V gene TRBV19 combines with J gene TRBJ2-7; possibly TRBD2 for D (6 bases). From germline, CDR1 is LNHDA and CDR2 SQIVND (reference sequence). Trimming cost V 0 bases and J 6 bases, with 9 bases left between them. The CDR3 consists of 13 residues. Here the CDR3 reads CASSIDLRGEQYF. CDR3 DNA, as far as it was read: TGTGCCAGTAGTATAGATTTGCGGGGCGAG.

In the case of this clone: Different DNA sequences within this sample yield the same CDR3. The CDR3 is CASSPLGSGGSNEQFF. The DNA read from the CDR3 is TGTGCCAGCTCTCCCCTCGGGAGCGGGGGTTCCAATGAG. The chain employs TRBV18 and TRBJ2-1; 8 nucleotides match TRBD2. The DNA ends 3 residues before the CDR3 does, and the rest of the CDR3 is filled in from the germline J gene. The trim removed 6 bases at V and 6 bases at J, leaving 13 bases unmatched. The CDR3 has 16 residues. Looked up from germline, CDR1 is KGHSH and CDR2 is LQKENI.

A word on this clone: The CDR3 end falls 3 residues outside the read, so it is completed with the germline J gene. The chain employs TRBV7-9 and TRBJ2-1; TRBD2 is a possible D gene (5 bases). V dropped 2 bases and J dropped 9 bases, with 11 bases sitting between them. CDR1 and CDR2 (germline): SEHNR, FQNEAQ (reference sequence). CDR3 length: 13 residues. CDR3 loop: CASSLPSGSEQFF. The DNA read from the CDR3 is TGTGCCAGCAGCTTACCGTCGGGGAGTGAG.

In its sample, this clone was seen a few times. Read data end 3 residues before the CDR3 end; the end is taken from the germline J gene. The chain employs TRBV18 and TRBJ2-1; 8 positions match TRBD2. The V gene end was trimmed by 5 bases and the J gene end by 0 bases; junction bases not matched to a gene: 12. Germline loops: CDR1 KGHSH, CDR2 LQKENI. This CDR3 is built from 18 residues. CDR3 region: CASSSKTPGTSSYNEQFF. The covered CDR3 bases are TGTGCCAGCTCATCCAAGACTCCCGGGACTAGCTCCTACAATGAG.

In regard to this clone: The CDR3 end is not reached by the read, which stops 3 residues before it; the germline J gene fills it in. V usage is TRBV7-9 and J usage is TRBJ2-7; TRBD1 aligns across 8 bases. This CDR3 region has 14 residues. Looked up from germline, CDR1 is SEHNR and CDR2 is FQNEAQ (reference sequence). The V and J ends lost 3 bases and 3 bases, in that order; junction bases with no gene match: 4. CDR3 residues: CASSFDRGLYEQYF. The covered CDR3 bases are TGTGCCAGCAGCTTTGACAGGGGCCTCTACGAG.